Presented here are 24 T cell receptor beta chains from one specimen sequenced in a study of blood T cell repertoires in COVID-19. The repertoire was sequenced with immunoSEQ multiplex PCR; TCRdb's copy has only in-frame clones and lacks some. This sample carries roughly 350,000 clones, more than 90% of them seen once, and the ten largest clones take around 18%. Sequenced: PBMCs or T cells enriched from blood (not recorded which). The receptors were gathered from a woman in her 30s who had recovered from COVID-19.

This chain links TRBV30 with TRBJ1-2, with D tentatively TRBD1 (5 bases). Germline CDR1 and CDR2: GTSNPN and SVGIG (reference sequence). CDR3 size: 14 residues. V was trimmed by 4 bases and J by 0 bases, leaving 12 bases between them. In DNA, the CDR3 is TGTGCCTGGACTCGACGACAGACTAACTATGGCTACACCTTC. Amino acid sequence: CAWTRRQTNYGYTF.

The chain has TRBV4-3 and TRBJ2-3; 9 bases align to TRBD2. This CDR3 comprises 14 residues. Germline V gene sequence: CDR1 LGHNA, CDR2 YSLEER. V lost 0 bases, J lost 11 bases, and 6 bases stayed unmatched. The CDR3 loop reads CASSQDISGSRQYF. The CDR3 region has the DNA TGCGCCAGCAGCCAAGATATTAGCGGGAGTAGGCAGTATTTT.

The gene calls are TRBV18 and TRBJ1-1, with a weak D call TRBD1 (6 bases). V shed 3 bases and J shed 1 base, with 15 bases lying between them. CDR1 is KGHSH, CDR2 LQKENI, per germline. The CDR3 contains 16 residues. The CDR3 sequence is CASSPLGRGTNTEAFF. The DNA for the CDR3 is TGTGCCAGCTCACCCTTGGGTAGGGGGACGAACACTGAAGCTTTCTTT.

The rearrangement joins TRBV28 to TRBJ2-3; TRBD1 is a possible D gene (6 bases). This CDR3 region has 15 residues. CDR1 is MDHEN, CDR2 SYDVKM, per germline. Deletions cut 4 bases from V and 3 bases from J, with 14 bases between. CDR3: CASSSPPQGTDTQYF. The CDR3 coding sequence is TGTGCCAGCAGTTCCCCCCCACAGGGTACAGATACGCAGTATTTT.

Note on this clone: This sample includes further DNA sequences coding for the same CDR3. The chain is built from TRBV7-2 and TRBJ1-2; TRBD1 agrees at 7 bases. Losses at the gene ends were 1 base for V and 7 bases for J; bases not matched to a gene: 3. Germline V lookup: CDR1 SGHTA, CDR2 FQGNSA. The CDR3 consists of 13 residues. The CDR3 bases are TGTGCCAGCAGCTTAGGACAGGGAGGTGGCTACACCTTC. Protein product: CASSLGQGGGYTF.

The chain uses TRBV10-3 and TRBJ2-7; 8 nucleotides match TRBD1. CDR1 and CDR2 (germline): ENHRY, SYGVKD. The CDR3 runs to 14 residues. V gave up 6 bases and J gave up 3 bases; unmatched junction bases: 7. CDR3 DNA sequence: TGTGCCATCAGACAGACAGGGGAGATCTACGAGCAGTACTTC. This gives the protein CAIRQTGEIYEQYF.

The count of this clone is one. This sequence joins TRBV19 and TRBJ2-1; TRBD2 matches at 13 bases. The CDR3 consists of 17 residues. V gave up 5 bases and J gave up 5 bases; unmatched junction bases: 9. Germline V gene data show CDR1 as LNHDA and CDR2 as SQIVND (reference sequence). The CDR3 reads CASSPQRTSGSHNEQFF. The CDR3 DNA sequence: TGTGCCAGTAGTCCCCAAAGGACTAGCGGGAGTCACAATGAGCAGTTCTTC.

V and J are TRBV29-1 and TRBJ2-7; 9 bases match TRBD2. CDR1 and CDR2 (germline): SQVTM, ANQGSEA. Unmatched junction bases numbered 5, after V lost 5 bases and J lost 3 bases. This CDR3 comprises 13 residues. CDR3 coding DNA: TGCAGCGTTATTAGCGGGAGTCACTACGAGCAGTACTTC. It yields the protein CSVISGSHYEQYF.

The V gene is TRBV6-5, the J gene TRBJ1-3, with TRBD1 matching over 9 bases. Per germline, CDR1 MNHEY and CDR2 SVGAGI. V dropped 6 bases and J dropped 7; count of bases not matched to a gene: 7. The CDR3 contains 14 residues. The CDR3 reads CASSRPGTGNTIYF. DNA of the CDR3: TGTGCCAGCAGCAGACCCGGGACAGGGAACACCATATATTTT.

This clone was observed once. The V gene is TRBV28, the J gene TRBJ1-5; 11 bases line up with TRBD1. The germline gives CDR1 MDHEN, CDR2 SYDVKM. V dropped 11 bases and J dropped 5; count of bases not matched to a gene: 5. The CDR3 runs 13 residues. CDR3 region: CASDRGLYQPQHF. Written as DNA, the CDR3 is TGTGCCTCGGACAGGGGGCTTTATCAGCCCCAGCATTTT.

V is TRBV15 and J is TRBJ1-2, with TRBD1 identical over 7 bases. CDR3 length: 14 residues. The V gene's germline CDR1 is LNHNV and CDR2 YYDKDF (reference sequence). V was pared by 1 base and J by 6 bases, with 5 bases of the junction left unmatched. The CDR3 here is CATSRARQGDGYTF. CDR3 DNA sequence: TGTGCCACCAGCAGAGCGCGACAGGGTGATGGCTACACCTTC.

The rearrangement joins TRBV18 to TRBJ1-2; a weak D match, TRBD1 (6 bases). The CDR3 contains 14 residues. V dropped 2 bases and J dropped 2 bases, with 9 bases sitting between them. Germline loops: CDR1 KGHSH, CDR2 LQKENI. CDR3 DNA: TGTGCCAGCTCACCAAAGGGGGAAAACTATGGCTACACCTTC. Encoded protein: CASSPKGENYGYTF.

This clone was found a few times. The chain uses TRBV6-5 and TRBJ2-1; 8 bases map to TRBD1. The trim removed 0 bases at V and 8 bases at J, leaving 9 bases unmatched. Germline V gene data show CDR1 as MNHEY and CDR2 as SVGAGI. This CDR3 is 16 amino acids long. Here the CDR3 DNA reads TGTGCCAGCAGTTACTCCCCGGGACAGGTGGGGTATGAGCAGTTCTTC. This encodes CASSYSPGQVGYEQFF.

V is TRBV10-3 and J is TRBJ2-3, with 11 bases fitting TRBD1. The germline CDR1 and CDR2 sequences are ENHRY and SYGVKD. This CDR3 is 15 amino acids long. J gave up 3 bases and V 2 bases, and 1 base lay outside the gene matches. The DNA for the CDR3 is TGTGCCATCAGTGAGGGGACAGGGGGTACAGATACGCAGTATTTT. Translated, it gives CAISEGTGGTDTQYF.

The CDR3 DNA reads as TGTGCCAGCAGCTTGCGCAGAAACACTGAAGCTTTCTTT. This gives the protein CASSLRRNTEAFF. V and J are TRBV5-4 and TRBJ1-1; D gene ambiguous. CDR3 length equals 13 residues. Germline loops: CDR1 SGHNT, CDR2 YYREEE (reference sequence). V was trimmed by 1 base and J by 2 bases, leaving 6 bases between them. Together with reference TRBV5-4 and TRBJ1-1, the CDR3 gives the full variable domain: ETGVTQSPTHLIKTRGQQVTLRCSSQSGHNTVSWYQQALGQGPQFIFQYYREEENGRGNFPPRFSGLQFPNYSSELNVNALELDDSALYLCASSLRRNTEAFFGQGTRLTVV.

The chain couples TRBV5-1 to TRBJ2-1, with a weak D call TRBD2 (6 bases). This CDR3 has 14 residues. The germline CDR1 and CDR2 sequences are SGHRS and YFSETQ. V dropped 4 bases and J dropped 9 bases, with 17 bases sitting between them. The CDR3 spells CASSHRLDVSEQFF. The CDR3 region has the DNA TGCGCCAGCAGCCACAGACTAGACGTAAGTGAGCAGTTCTTC.

J is TRBJ2-7 and V is TRBV6-2 or TRBV6-3; 11 bases match TRBD2. CDR3 length: 16 residues. V was clipped by 5 bases and J by 7 bases; unmatched bases: 13. Germline assignment: CDR1 MNHEY and CDR2 SVGEGT. The CDR3 loop reads CASSAHGTSGNMEQYF. The DNA of the CDR3 is TGTGCCAGCAGTGCCCACGGGACTAGCGGAAATATGGAGCAGTACTTC.

The chain joins TRBV9 to TRBJ2-1, with 7 bases fitting TRBD2. The V segment lost 2 bases and the J segment 7 bases; nucleotides outside the gene matches: 9. From germline, CDR1 is SGDLS and CDR2 YYNGEE. This CDR3 region has 15 residues. CDR3 protein: CASSVRSGAGNEQFF. As DNA, the CDR3 is TGTGCCAGCAGCGTGAGAAGCGGGGCTGGGAATGAGCAGTTCTTC. Variable domain in full (rest from reference TRBV9 and TRBJ2-1): DSGVTQTPKHLITATGQRVTLRCSPRSGDLSVYWYQQSLDQGLQFLIQYYNGEERAKGNILERFSAQQFPDLHSELNLSSLELGDSALYFCASSVRSGAGNEQFFGPGTRLTVL.

This sequence joins TRBV29-1 and TRBJ1-2; a weak D match, TRBD1 (5 bases). The CDR3 totals 12 residues. The V and J ends lost 7 bases and 4 bases respectively, with 13 bases between them. The germline V gene has CDR1 SQVTM and CDR2 ANQGSEA. CDR3 amino acids: CSAVDGGYGYTF. The CDR3 nucleotides read TGCAGCGCCGTGGACGGGGGCTATGGCTACACCTTC.

The V gene is TRBV13, the J gene TRBJ2-7, with D possibly TRBD2 on 6 matching bases. V was clipped by 0 bases and J by 5 bases, with 14 bases between them. The CDR3 contains 15 residues. In germline, CDR1 is PRHDT, CDR2 FYEKMQ (reference sequence). The CDR3 sequence: CASSLGRGGVHEQYF. For the CDR3, the DNA is TGTGCCAGCAGCTTAGGCCGGGGCGGGGTGCACGAGCAGTACTTC.

The chain links TRBV10-3 to TRBJ2-3, with TRBD2 identical over 11 bases. Germline values: CDR1 ENHRY, CDR2 SYGVKD. There are 17 residues in the CDR3. With 3 bases clipped from V and 6 bases from J, the junction kept 11 bases outside the gene matches. The CDR3: CAISDPSLAGGKDTQYF. CDR3 coding DNA: TGTGCCATCAGTGACCCTAGCCTAGCGGGGGGCAAGGATACGCAGTATTTT.

Only one count was recorded for this clone. The chain links TRBV7-9 to TRBJ1-1; tentatively, D is TRBD1 (6 bases). Germline V gene sequence: CDR1 SEHNR, CDR2 FQNEAQ (reference sequence). V was clipped by 5 bases and J by 4 bases, with 20 bases between them. The CDR3 covers 16 residues. The DNA for the CDR3 is TGTGCCAGCAGCCCCAGGGGCAGGGGAGAGGGCACTGAAGCTTTCTTT. Translated, it gives CASSPRGRGEGTEAFF.

Turning to this clone: Compared with germline, one end of the junction differs, possibly owing to a read error. This CDR3 is CATSRTLVGAKEKLFF. The CDR3 region has the DNA TGTGCCACCAGCAGGACCTTAGTGGGAGCTAAAGAAAAACTGTTTTTT. V gene TRBV15 combines with J gene TRBJ1-4; no firm D call. The CDR3 runs 16 residues. CDR1 LNHNV and CDR2 YYDKDF come from the germline V gene (reference sequence).

V usage is TRBV10-3 and J usage is TRBJ2-2; no clear D gene. This CDR3 is 13 amino acids long. In germline, CDR1 is ENHRY, CDR2 SYGVKD. V was pared by 4 bases and J by 1 base, with 4 bases between. The CDR3 spells CAISGQNTGELFF. CDR3 nucleotides: TGTGCCATCAGTGGGCAGAACACCGGGGAGCTGTTTTTT.